Shown below are 17 T cell receptor beta chains from a single sample sequenced in a study of human T cells and chemical hapten exposure. TCRdb called the RACE reads again in MiXCR, with one record for every CDR3 protein. Among 300,000 to 450,000 distinct CDR3 sequences, roughly 5% were seen once, and the ten largest hold approximately 2.3%. The time point was: patch test 1, 2 weeks after DPC sensitization. The treatment here: therapeutic diphenylcyclopropenone sensitization with weekly scalp DPC. The source was whole blood, collected in connection with sensitization to the hapten diphenylcyclopropenone (DPC). All receptors come from a woman in her forties or fifties with alopecia areata. Some clones in this sample may be carry-over from other donors' samples.

This clonotype has at least ten counts. V is TRBV5-1 and J is TRBJ2-7, with 13 positions matching TRBD2. The CDR3 extends over 15 amino acids. The germline V gene encodes CDR1 SGHRS and CDR2 YFSETQ. V trimming: 2 bases; J trimming: 7 bases; junction bases outside the gene matches: 6. The CDR3 bases are TGCGCCAGCAGCTTACTAGCGGGGGGGCCCGGGGAGCAGTACTTC. Encoded protein: CASSLLAGGPGEQYF. Based on the CDR3 plus reference TRBV5-1 and TRBJ2-7, the full variable domain is KAGVTQTPRYLIKTRGQQVTLSCSPISGHRSVSWYQQTPGQGLQFLFEYFSETQRNKGNFPGRFSGRQFSNSRSEMNVSTLELGDSALYLCASSLLAGGPGEQYFGPGTRLTVT.

In this sample, this clonotype turned up many times. This rearrangement joins TRBV29-1 to TRBJ1-1; D is unclear. The CDR3 is 13 amino acids. Germline lookup yields CDR1 SQVTM and CDR2 ANQGSEA. V lost 4 bases, J lost 4 bases, and 13 bases lay in between. The CDR3, as DNA: TGCAGCGTTGTGGCAATCTGGGGCACTGAAGCTTTCTTT. It yields the protein CSVVAIWGTEAFF.

This clonotype was seen more than once but under ten times. This sequence joins TRBV27 and TRBJ1-4, with a tentative D call TRBD1 (5 bases). The CDR3 runs to 17 residues. V was shortened by 6 bases and J by 0 bases, with 17 bases between the two germline ends. Germline loops: CDR1 MNHEY, CDR2 SMNVEV (reference sequence). In DNA form, the CDR3 reads TGTGCCAGCAGACCCAGGAAAGGGGTAACAACTAATGAAAAACTGTTTTTT. Translating it yields CASRPRKGVTTNEKLFF.

The chain employs TRBV6-6 and TRBJ1-1, with D possibly matching TRBD1 (6 bases). This CDR3 is built from 13 residues. CDR1 and CDR2 from the germline V gene are MNHNY and SVGAGI (reference sequence). V lost 8 bases to trimming and J lost 1 base, with 11 bases between them. CDR3 DNA: TGTGCCAGCGGGGACACAAGGAACACTGAAGCTTTCTTT. Its protein is CASGDTRNTEAFF.

This clonotype appeared many times. The V gene is TRBV29-1, the J gene TRBJ1-4; TRBD1 is a possible D gene (5 bases). From germline, CDR1 is SQVTM and CDR2 ANQGSEA. Trimming pared 3 bases from V and 2 bases from J, leaving 19 bases between. The CDR3 sequence is 17 residues long. CDR3 sequence reads: CSVDIEGPRPTNEKLFF. The CDR3 DNA reads as TGCAGCGTTGACATAGAGGGACCCCGTCCCACTAATGAAAAACTGTTTTTT.

J is TRBJ2-3 and V is TRBV5-1, with 11 bases identical to TRBD1. V dropped 4 bases and J dropped 6; count of bases not matched to a gene: 7. The CDR3 consists of 15 residues. Looked up from germline, CDR1 is SGHRS and CDR2 is YFSETQ. The CDR3 sequence is CASSGGQGASDTQYF. DNA of the CDR3: TGCGCCAGCAGCGGCGGACAGGGGGCTTCTGATACGCAGTATTTT.

The chain uses TRBV20-1 and TRBJ2-3, with unresolved D. The CDR3 is made up of 13 amino acids. CDR1 and CDR2 from the germline V gene are DFQATT and SNEGSKA (reference sequence). V lost 0 bases, J lost 4 bases, and 8 bases lay in between. The CDR3, as DNA: TGCAGTGCTAGAGAGATAGGTGCAGATACGCAGTATTTT. Its translation: CSAREIGADTQYF.

The genes are TRBV5-1 and TRBJ1-3, with TRBD1 as a possible D gene (5 bases). Germline CDR1 SGHRS, CDR2 YFSETQ. V was shortened by 6 bases and J by 0 bases, with 10 bases between the two germline ends. CDR3 length equals 14 residues. CDR3 loop: CASKDTISGNTIYF. The CDR3 DNA sequence: TGCGCCAGCAAGGACACAATCTCTGGAAACACCATATATTTT.

J is TRBJ1-1 and V is TRBV29-1; 7 bases match TRBD1. After removal of 7 bases from V and 1 base from J, the junction contained 3 bases not matched to a gene. Germline values: CDR1 SQVTM, CDR2 ANQGSEA. The CDR3 consists of 12 residues. The CDR3 reads CSAGQTNTEAFF. DNA of the CDR3: TGCAGCGCGGGACAGACGAACACTGAAGCTTTCTTT.

V usage is TRBV30 and J usage is TRBJ2-6; possible D gene TRBD2, 5 bases. V gave up 3 bases and J gave up 4 bases, with 16 bases separating them. Germline lookup yields CDR1 GTSNPN and CDR2 SVGIG (reference sequence). CDR3 length equals 16 residues. CDR3 sequence: CAWRGLGVAGANVLTF. The CDR3 DNA reads TGTGCCTGGAGAGGGTTGGGAGTGGCAGGGGCCAACGTCCTGACTTTC.

This clonotype has a count of ten or more. The chain is built from TRBV21-1 and TRBJ1-1; the table gives TRBD1 as D, unverified against the DNA. TRBV21-1 is annotated as a pseudogene. CDR3 length: 14 residues. The CDR3 nucleotides read TGTGCCAGCAGCAAAGGGCCGGGGGCTACTGAAGCTTTCTTT. It is translated as CASSKGPGATEAFF.

This clonotype was counted only a few times. This rearrangement joins TRBV12-3 or TRBV12-4 to TRBJ2-3; possibly TRBD2 for D (5 bases). CDR3 length: 15 residues. With 7 bases removed from V and 6 bases from J, the gap between germline ends came to 20 bases. CDR3 nucleotide sequence: TGTGCCAGCACCTCTTCAGGACTTCCTACGGATACGCAGTATTTT. Translating it yields CASTSSGLPTDTQYF.

Many counts were recorded for this clonotype. This chain links TRBV7-6 with TRBJ1-5; 10 bases are a match to TRBD1. The CDR3 totals 14 residues. V lost 3 bases to trimming and J lost 9 bases; unmatched junction nucleotides: 5. Germline loops: CDR1 SGHVS, CDR2 FNYEAQ. CDR3 protein: CASSFGTGVGPQHF. CDR3 DNA sequence: TGTGCCAGCAGCTTTGGGACAGGGGTTGGGCCCCAGCATTTT.

The rearrangement links TRBV28 to TRBJ2-3; D remains ambiguous. V lost 3 bases and J 1 base, leaving 8 bases between the germline ends. Germline assignment: CDR1 MDHEN and CDR2 SYDVKM. This CDR3 is built from 14 residues. The CDR3 region is CASSFSLGTDTQYF. CDR3 nucleotides: TGTGCCAGCAGTTTCTCCCTCGGCACAGATACGCAGTATTTT.

This clonotype was counted many times. The chain joins TRBV11-2 to TRBJ2-1; 10 bases map to TRBD2. Germline loops: CDR1 SGHAT, CDR2 FQNNGV. This CDR3 spans 15 amino acids. V lost 6 bases and J lost 8; bases outside the gene matches: 10. CDR3 loop: CASRQVGTSVDEQFF. For the CDR3, the DNA is TGTGCCAGCAGGCAAGTCGGGACTAGCGTCGATGAGCAGTTCTTC.

V and J are TRBV19 and TRBJ1-5; TRBD1 is a possible D gene (5 bases). Germline CDR1 and CDR2: LNHDA and SQIVND (reference sequence). V was cut by 2 bases and J by 0 bases, with 14 bases left in between. The CDR3 totals 17 residues. The CDR3 loop reads CASSITGSVYSNQPQHF. CDR3 sequence (DNA): TGTGCCAGTAGTATAACAGGATCAGTCTATAGCAATCAGCCCCAGCATTTT.

This clonotype showed up many times. The rearrangement uses TRBV10-3 and TRBJ2-5, with D tentatively TRBD1 or TRBD2 (5 bases each). The CDR3 runs to 14 residues. Trimming pared 8 bases from V and 5 bases from J, leaving 18 bases between. CDR1 and CDR2 from the germline V gene are ENHRY and SYGVKD. For the CDR3, the DNA is TGTGCCATCCGCCTTGGGACCTCCCCCGAGACCCAGTACTTC. It yields the protein CAIRLGTSPETQYF.